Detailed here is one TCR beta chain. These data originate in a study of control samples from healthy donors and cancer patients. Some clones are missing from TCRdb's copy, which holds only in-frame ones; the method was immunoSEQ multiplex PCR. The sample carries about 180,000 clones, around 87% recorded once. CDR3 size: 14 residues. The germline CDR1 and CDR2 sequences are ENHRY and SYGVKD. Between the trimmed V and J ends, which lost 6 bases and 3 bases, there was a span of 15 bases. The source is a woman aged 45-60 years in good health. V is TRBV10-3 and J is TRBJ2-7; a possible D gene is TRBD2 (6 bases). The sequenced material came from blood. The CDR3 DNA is TGTGCCATCAGGGGGGGAGGCAGCGGCTACGAGCAGTACTTC. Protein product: CAIRGGGSGYEQYF.